The 31 T cell receptor beta chains below were found in one sample sequenced in a study of shared clonotypes between healthy human individuals. Sequencing used immunoSEQ multiplex PCR; TCRdb keeps in-frame clones, though not all of them. The sample lists approximately 2.5 million clones, 93% occurring once. Material for sequencing was naive CD4+ T cells from PBMCs. Subset denoted: CD45RA+ positively selected. The receptors stem from a man between 18 and 35 years old in good health. Some clones in this sample may be carry-over from other donors' samples.

The V and J genes are TRBV30 and TRBJ1-5; 7 nucleotides line up with TRBD1. Trimming cost V 2 bases and J 1 base; bases outside gene matches: 5. Germline CDR1 GTSNPN, CDR2 SVGIG (reference sequence). The CDR3 sequence is 15 residues long. The CDR3 bases are TGTGCCTGGAGTCTCAAGGGGGCGAGCAATCAGCCCCAGCATTTT. Its translation is CAWSLKGASNQPQHF. Complete variable domain (other parts from reference TRBV30 and TRBJ1-5): SQTIHQWPATLVQPVGSPLSLECTVEGTSNPNLYWYRQAAGRGLQLLFYSVGIGQISSEVPQNLSASRPQDRQFILSSKKLLLSDSGFYLCAWSLKGASNQPQHFGDGTRLSIL.

This sequence joins TRBV2 and TRBJ1-5; D unresolved. In germline, CDR1 is SNHLY, CDR2 FYNNEI. Trimming stripped 5 bases from V and 0 bases from J, with 8 bases between. CDR3 length equals 14 residues. The CDR3 loop reads CASSPSNSNQPQHF. In nucleotides, the CDR3 is TGTGCCAGCAGTCCATCTAATAGCAATCAGCCCCAGCATTTT. Variable domain in full (rest from reference TRBV2 and TRBJ1-5): EPEVTQTPSHQVTQMGQEVILRCVPISNHLYFYWYRQILGQKVEFLVSFYNNEISEKSEIFDDQFSVERPDGSNFTLKIRSTKLEDSAMYFCASSPSNSNQPQHFGDGTRLSIL.

In the case of this clone: The same CDR3 also results from other DNA sequences found in this sample. The chain employs TRBV7-9 and TRBJ2-3, with D uncertain. The CDR3 is made up of 12 amino acids. V gave up 5 bases and J gave up 1 base, with 4 bases separating them. The V gene's germline CDR1 is SEHNR and CDR2 FQNEAQ (reference sequence). CDR3 residues: CASSGGTDTQYF. The CDR3 DNA reads as TGTGCCAGCAGCGGGGGCACAGATACGCAGTATTTT.

The J gene is TRBJ2-1, the V gene TRBV28; TRBD2 aligns across 15 bases. The CDR3 covers 18 residues. Germline V gives CDR1 MDHEN, CDR2 SYDVKM. V lost 3 bases, J lost 5 bases, and 8 bases stayed unmatched. The CDR3 is CASSFLGLAGGPHNEQFF. DNA for the CDR3: TGTGCCAGCAGTTTCCTCGGACTAGCGGGAGGGCCGCACAATGAGCAGTTCTTC.

This sequence joins TRBV18 and TRBJ2-7; 8 positions match TRBD2. This CDR3 has 14 residues. Losses at the gene ends were 6 bases for V and 5 bases for J; bases not matched to a gene: 9. CDR1 is KGHSH and CDR2 is LQKENI in the germline V gene. CDR3 amino acids: CASSTSGSWDEQYF. In DNA, the CDR3 is TGTGCCAGCTCCACAAGCGGGAGTTGGGACGAGCAGTACTTC.

This clone was counted a single time. Other DNA variants within this sample encode the same CDR3. The chain combines TRBV14 with TRBJ2-7; D gene ambiguous. There are 12 residues in the CDR3. Trimming shortened V by 0 bases and J by 6 bases, and 6 bases separated the two germline ends. Germline V CDR1 and CDR2: SGHDN, FVKESK. Written as DNA, the CDR3 is TGTGCCAGCAGCCAAGATGTGGGCGAGCAGTACTTC. Protein product: CASSQDVGEQYF. The full variable domain, its missing parts supplied by reference TRBV14 and TRBJ2-7, is EAGVTQFPSHSVIEKGQTVTLRCDPISGHDNLYWYRRVMGKEIKFLLHFVKESKQDESGMPNNRFLAERTGGTYSTLKVQPAELEDSGVYFCASSQDVGEQYFGPGTRLTVT.

This chain connects TRBV7-8 to TRBJ2-2, with a weak D call TRBD1 (5 bases). Trimming pared 2 bases from V and 5 bases from J, leaving 12 bases between. The CDR3 contains 15 residues. Germline values: CDR1 SGHVS, CDR2 FQNEAQ. The CDR3, as DNA: TGTGCCAGCAGCTTATCGACAGACTCAACCGGGGAGCTGTTTTTT. The encoded protein is CASSLSTDSTGELFF.

This chain connects TRBV7-8 to TRBJ2-7; the D gene is possibly TRBD2 (6 bases). The ends were cut back, 5 bases at V and 7 bases at J, with 21 bases in the middle. The CDR3 consists of 15 residues. Germline V gene sequence: CDR1 SGHVS, CDR2 FQNEAQ. The CDR3 nucleotides are TGTGCCAGCAGCGGCCAAGCGGGCGTGGCAAAGGAGCAGTACTTC. This encodes CASSGQAGVAKEQYF.

CDR3 sequence (DNA): TGCGCCAGCAGCGCACCGGGACTAGCGGGACCGAACACCGGGGAGCTGTTTTTT. Translation: CASSAPGLAGPNTGELFF. This chain uses TRBV5-1 with TRBJ2-2; TRBD2 matches 13 bases. V dropped 4 bases and J dropped 0; count of bases not matched to a gene: 6. CDR3 size: 18 residues. Per germline, CDR1 SGHRS and CDR2 YFSETQ.

This chain links TRBV18 with TRBJ1-5; D not resolved. The CDR3 consists of 15 residues. Trimming cost V 3 bases and J 1 base, with 10 bases left between them. Per the germline V gene, CDR1 is KGHSH and CDR2 is LQKENI. In DNA, the CDR3 is TGTGCCAGCTCACCGACGGCAGTCAGCAATCAGCCCCAGCATTTT. This gives the protein CASSPTAVSNQPQHF.

The chain links TRBV18 to TRBJ2-5, with TRBD2 matching over 7 bases. CDR3 length: 15 amino acids. V was clipped by 3 bases and J by 4 bases; unmatched bases: 8. Germline V gives CDR1 KGHSH, CDR2 LQKENI. This chain's CDR3 is CASSPPGGGGETQYF. CDR3 coding DNA: TGTGCCAGCTCACCCCCGGGGGGAGGCGGAGAGACCCAGTACTTC.

The rearrangement joins TRBV18 to TRBJ2-1; D not resolved. The CDR3 is made up of 13 amino acids. The germline V gene encodes CDR1 KGHSH and CDR2 LQKENI. Trimming left V 2 bases short and J 9 bases short, with 11 bases between. Here the CDR3 reads CASSPRPGFEQFF. The CDR3 nucleotides are TGTGCCAGCTCACCAAGGCCGGGTTTTGAGCAGTTCTTC.

The chain combines TRBV27 with TRBJ2-2; 7 bases map to TRBD1. The CDR3 has 16 residues. The J segment lost 7 bases and the V segment lost 4 bases, leaving 12 bases of the junction unmatched. The germline V gene has CDR1 MNHEY and CDR2 SMNVEV (reference sequence). The chain's CDR3 is CASSSPLRGKGGELFF. For the CDR3, the DNA is TGTGCCAGCAGTTCCCCACTCAGGGGGAAGGGCGGGGAGCTGTTTTTT.

The chain links TRBV5-4 to TRBJ2-7; 10 nucleotides line up with TRBD1. The V and J ends lost 3 bases and 3 bases, in that order; junction bases with no gene match: 6. Per germline, CDR1 SGHNT and CDR2 YYREEE (reference sequence). The CDR3 loop spans 15 amino acids. The CDR3 region has the DNA TGTGCCAGCAGCTACCGACAGGGGGCGTTCTACGAGCAGTACTTC. Protein sequence: CASSYRQGAFYEQYF.

The V gene is TRBV9, the J gene TRBJ2-2; TRBD1 matches 7 bases. V shed 2 bases, J shed 5 bases, and the junction held 6 bases outside the gene matches. Germline-derived CDR1 and CDR2 are SGDLS and YYNGEE. This CDR3 spans 15 amino acids. In DNA form, the CDR3 reads TGTGCCAGCAGCGTCCGCACAGGGGAAACCGGGGAGCTGTTTTTT. Protein product: CASSVRTGETGELFF.

This clone was seen just once. The chain uses TRBV25-1 and TRBJ1-2; D not resolved. V was pared by 6 bases and J by 7 bases, with 15 bases between. Germline V gives CDR1 MGHDK, CDR2 SYGVNS. CDR3 length: 13 amino acids. The CDR3 region is CASRSASQSGYTF. CDR3 DNA sequence: TGTGCCAGCAGATCAGCGAGCCAGTCTGGCTACACCTTC.

The chain employs TRBV6-6 and TRBJ1-1; a weak D match, TRBD1 (6 bases). Germline V gene lookup returns CDR1 MNHNY and CDR2 SVGAGI (reference sequence). This CDR3 contains 12 residues. V lost 7 bases, J lost 1 base, and 7 bases lay in between. CDR3 sequence reads: CASKGGNTEAFF. The CDR3 region has the DNA TGTGCCAGCAAGGGGGGGAACACTGAAGCTTTCTTT.

The chain couples TRBV7-9 to TRBJ1-2; 7 bases fit TRBD1. Per germline, CDR1 SEHNR and CDR2 FQNEAQ (reference sequence). This CDR3 region has 15 residues. Trimming took 0 bases from V and 5 from J; bases not matched to a gene: 6. DNA for the CDR3: TGTGCCAGCAGCTTAGCGGGACAGAGATCATATGGCTACACCTTC. Its translation: CASSLAGQRSYGYTF.

This clone appeared a few times. The chain joins TRBV7-9 to TRBJ2-1; 7 nucleotides match TRBD2. V shed 5 bases and J 8 bases; nucleotides not matched to a gene: 9. This CDR3 has 14 residues. From germline, CDR1 is SEHNR and CDR2 FQNEAQ (reference sequence). The CDR3 region has the DNA TGTGCCAGCAGCCCCCGACGGGCGGGAGATGAGCAGTTCTTC. It specifies CASSPRRAGDEQFF. The entire variable domain, with the rest obtained from reference TRBV7-9 and TRBJ2-1, is as follows: DTGVSQNPRHKITKRGQNVTFRCDPISEHNRLYWYRQTLGQGPEFLTYFQNEAQLEKSRLLSDRFSAERPKGSFSTLEIQRTEQGDSAMYLCASSPRRAGDEQFFGPGTRLTVL.

This clone showed up just once. The chain joins TRBV30 to TRBJ1-2; no clear D. There are 13 residues in the CDR3. Trimming took off 0 bases at V and 7 bases at J, with 12 bases between the two ends. The germline V gene encodes CDR1 GTSNPN and CDR2 SVGIG (reference sequence). Written as DNA, the CDR3 is TGTGCCTGGAGTGTACCGCTGCTAGGTGGCTACACCTTC. It yields the protein CAWSVPLLGGYTF.

The chain uses TRBV12-1 and TRBJ2-7; no check of the table's D call, TRBD2, against the DNA was made. TRBV12-1 is tagged as a pseudogene. The CDR3 totals 11 residues. CDR3 amino acids: CASSVRDEQYF. The CDR3 region has the DNA TGTGCCAGCAGCGTCCGGGACGAGCAGTACTTC.

The V and J genes are TRBV15 and TRBJ2-1; D might be TRBD1 or TRBD2, each matching 6 bases. Germline V lookup: CDR1 LNHNV, CDR2 YYDKDF (reference sequence). The V end lost 5 bases, the J end lost 6 bases, and 17 bases lay between the germline ends. The CDR3 totals 15 residues. The chain's CDR3 is CATSPLGARGNEQFF. The CDR3 DNA reads TGTGCCACCAGCCCTCTGGGGGCGCGGGGCAATGAGCAGTTCTTC.

V and J are TRBV7-6 and TRBJ2-3, with D unresolved. Trimming cost V 0 bases and J 0 bases, with 7 bases left between them. The CDR3 spans 15 residues. The germline gives CDR1 SGHVS, CDR2 FNYEAQ. CDR3 loop: CASSLAGASTDTQYF. CDR3 in DNA: TGTGCCAGCAGCTTAGCAGGTGCCAGCACAGATACGCAGTATTTT.

As for this clone: Other DNA sequences in this specimen translate into the identical CDR3. The gene calls are TRBV12-5 and TRBJ2-5, with 10 bases fitting TRBD2. Unmatched junction bases numbered 0, after V lost 2 bases and J lost 0 bases. CDR3 size: 15 residues. Germline CDR1 is LGHNT and CDR2 is FRNRAP. This chain's CDR3 is CASGLTSGDQETQYF. In DNA, the CDR3 is TGTGCTAGTGGTTTGACTAGCGGGGACCAAGAGACCCAGTACTTC.

The gene calls are TRBV30 and TRBJ1-2, with 7 bases aligning to TRBD1. The germline V gene encodes CDR1 GTSNPN and CDR2 SVGIG (reference sequence). The V gene end was trimmed by 3 bases and the J gene end by 2 bases; junction bases not matched to a gene: 3. The length of the CDR3 is 13 residues. The CDR3 DNA reads TGTGCCTGGAGGTGGGGACAGAACTATGGCTACACCTTC. It specifies CAWRWGQNYGYTF.

The chain employs TRBV15 and TRBJ2-7; TRBD1 matches at 8 bases. V was pared by 4 bases and J by 2 bases, with 4 bases of the junction left unmatched. Germline V lookup: CDR1 LNHNV, CDR2 YYDKDF (reference sequence). This CDR3 has 14 amino acids. CDR3 nucleotides: TGTGCCACCAGCAAGACAGGGGAGGCCTACGAGCAGTACTTC. The encoded protein is CATSKTGEAYEQYF.

As for this clone: Other DNA sequences within the sample encode an identical CDR3. The chain couples TRBV5-4 to TRBJ2-3, with D uncertain. Per the germline V gene, CDR1 is SGHNT and CDR2 is YYREEE (reference sequence). This CDR3 region has 14 residues. Trimming shortened V by 2 bases and J by 0 bases, and 7 bases separated the two germline ends. Here the CDR3 DNA reads TGTGCCAGCAGCTTAGGGCGAAGCACAGATACGCAGTATTTT. It translates to CASSLGRSTDTQYF. Full variable domain (missing parts from reference TRBV5-4 and TRBJ2-3): ETGVTQSPTHLIKTRGQQVTLRCSSQSGHNTVSWYQQALGQGPQFIFQYYREEENGRGNFPPRFSGLQFPNYSSELNVNALELDDSALYLCASSLGRSTDTQYFGPGTRLTVL.

Details on this clone: An end of the junction differs from the germline gene, which may be a read error. This chain connects TRBV28 to TRBJ2-7; D is possibly TRBD1 (6 bases). Germline CDR1 and CDR2: MDHEN and SYDVKM. The CDR3 has 11 amino acids. The CDR3, as DNA: TGTGCCAGCAGTTTATCGGGGACAACGACCTTC. The encoded protein is CASSLSGTTTF.

The chain couples TRBV11-2 to TRBJ2-5; TRBD2 might be the D (5 bases). CDR3 length: 13 residues. Germline V gene data show CDR1 as SGHAT and CDR2 as FQNNGV. V was cut by 7 bases and J by 4 bases, with 13 bases left in between. The CDR3 nucleotides read TGTGCCAGCACTCCGGCCCGGGGAGAGACCCAGTACTTC. Translated, it gives CASTPARGETQYF.

The rearrangement joins TRBV11-3 to TRBJ1-6; D unclear. CDR1 and CDR2 (germline): SGHNT, YENEEA. The CDR3 has 14 amino acids. Trimming took 2 bases from V and 5 from J, leaving 7 bases between them. For the CDR3, the DNA is TGTGCCAGCAGCTTAAGAGGAGATAATTCACCCCTCCACTTT. Translated, it gives CASSLRGDNSPLHF.

A single count supports this clone. This chain links TRBV7-2 with TRBJ1-1; unclear D gene. This CDR3 is 18 amino acids long. Germline V gene sequence: CDR1 SGHTA, CDR2 FQGNSA. Deletions cut 1 base from V and 3 bases from J, with 21 bases between. Here the CDR3 reads CASSLVYPYRKKDTEAFF. CDR3 DNA sequence: TGTGCCAGCAGCTTAGTCTACCCATATCGGAAAAAGGACACTGAAGCTTTCTTT. The variable domain in full, with the rest retrieved from reference TRBV7-2 and TRBJ1-1, is GAGVSQSPSNKVTEKGKDVELRCDPISGHTALYWYRQSLGQGLEFLIYFQGNSAPDKSGLPSDRFSAERTGGSVSTLTIQRTQQEDSAVYLCASSLVYPYRKKDTEAFFGQGTRLTVV.